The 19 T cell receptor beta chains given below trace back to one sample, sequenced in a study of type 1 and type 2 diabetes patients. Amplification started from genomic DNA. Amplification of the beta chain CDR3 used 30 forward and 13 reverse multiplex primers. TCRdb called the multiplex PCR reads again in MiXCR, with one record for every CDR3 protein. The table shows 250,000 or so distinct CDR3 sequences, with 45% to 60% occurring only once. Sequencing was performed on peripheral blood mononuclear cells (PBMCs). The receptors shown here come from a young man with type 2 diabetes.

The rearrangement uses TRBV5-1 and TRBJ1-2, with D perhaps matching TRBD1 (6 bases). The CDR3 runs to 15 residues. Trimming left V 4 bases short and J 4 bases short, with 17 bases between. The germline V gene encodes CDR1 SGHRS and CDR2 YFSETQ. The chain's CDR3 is CASSTQGGGTYGYTF. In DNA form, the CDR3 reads TGCGCCAGCAGCACACAAGGGGGGGGGACCTATGGCTACACCTTC. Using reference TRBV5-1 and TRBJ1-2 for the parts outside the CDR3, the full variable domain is KAGVTQTPRYLIKTRGQQVTLSCSPISGHRSVSWYQQTPGQGLQFLFEYFSETQRNKGNFPGRFSGRQFSNSRSEMNVSTLELGDSALYLCASSTQGGGTYGYTFGSGTRLTVV.

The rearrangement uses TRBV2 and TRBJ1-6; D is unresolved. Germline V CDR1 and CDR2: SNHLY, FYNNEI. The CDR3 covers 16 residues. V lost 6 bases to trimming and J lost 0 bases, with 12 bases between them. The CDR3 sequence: CASSLFQSSYNSPLHF. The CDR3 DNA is TGTGCCAGCAGCTTGTTTCAGAGCTCCTATAATTCACCCCTCCACTTT.

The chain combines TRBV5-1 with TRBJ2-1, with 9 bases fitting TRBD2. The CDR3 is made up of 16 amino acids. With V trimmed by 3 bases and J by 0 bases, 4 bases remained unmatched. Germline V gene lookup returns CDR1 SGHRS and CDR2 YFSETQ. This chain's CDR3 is CASSSDSGSSYNEQFF. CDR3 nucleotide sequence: TGCGCCAGCAGCTCCGATAGCGGGAGCTCCTACAATGAGCAGTTCTTC.

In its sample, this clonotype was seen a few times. In DNA, the CDR3 is TGTGCCAGCAGTCCGGGACTCTCTCGTAGAGAGCAGTACTTC. It specifies CASSPGLSRREQYF. J is TRBJ2-5 and V is TRBV25-1; possibly TRBD2 for D (6 bases). This CDR3 comprises 14 residues. Germline assignment: CDR1 MGHDK and CDR2 SYGVNS. V lost 5 bases, J lost 11 bases, and 21 bases lay in between.

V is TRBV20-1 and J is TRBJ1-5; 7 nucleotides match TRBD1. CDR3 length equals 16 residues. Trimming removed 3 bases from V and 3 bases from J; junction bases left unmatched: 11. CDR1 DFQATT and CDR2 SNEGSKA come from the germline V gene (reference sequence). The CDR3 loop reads CSAREEQGPPNQPQHF. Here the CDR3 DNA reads TGCAGTGCTAGGGAGGAACAGGGGCCGCCCAATCAGCCCCAGCATTTT.

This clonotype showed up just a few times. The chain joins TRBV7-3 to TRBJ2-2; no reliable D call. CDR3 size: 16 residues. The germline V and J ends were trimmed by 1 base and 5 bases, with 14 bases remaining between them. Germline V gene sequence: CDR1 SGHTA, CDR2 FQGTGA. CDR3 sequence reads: CASSLNPGRNTGELFF. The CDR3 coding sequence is TGTGCCAGCAGCTTAAATCCGGGCAGAAATACCGGGGAGCTGTTTTTT.

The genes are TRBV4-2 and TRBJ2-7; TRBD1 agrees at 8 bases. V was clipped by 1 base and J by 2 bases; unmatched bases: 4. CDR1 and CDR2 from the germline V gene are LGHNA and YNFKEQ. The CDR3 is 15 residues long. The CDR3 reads CASSQVGDRTYEQYF. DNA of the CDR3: TGTGCCAGCAGCCAAGTGGGGGACAGGACCTACGAGCAGTACTTC.

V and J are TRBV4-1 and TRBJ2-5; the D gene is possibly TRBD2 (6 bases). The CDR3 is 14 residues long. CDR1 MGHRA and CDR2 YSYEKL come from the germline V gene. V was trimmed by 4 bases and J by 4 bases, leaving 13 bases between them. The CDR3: CASSRPRERETQYF. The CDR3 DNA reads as TGCGCCAGCAGCCGCCCCCGGGAGAGAGAGACCCAGTACTTC.

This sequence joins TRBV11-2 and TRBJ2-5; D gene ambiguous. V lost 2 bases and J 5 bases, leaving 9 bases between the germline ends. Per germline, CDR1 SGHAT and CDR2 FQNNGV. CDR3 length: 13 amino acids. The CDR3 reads CASSLRAVETQYF. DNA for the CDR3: TGTGCCAGCAGCTTAAGGGCAGTTGAGACCCAGTACTTC.

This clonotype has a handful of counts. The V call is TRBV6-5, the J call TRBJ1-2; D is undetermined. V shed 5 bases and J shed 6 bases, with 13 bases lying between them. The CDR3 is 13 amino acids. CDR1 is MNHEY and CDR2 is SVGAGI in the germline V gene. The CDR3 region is CASSMTTENGYTF. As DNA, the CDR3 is TGTGCCAGCAGTATGACGACGGAGAATGGCTACACCTTC.

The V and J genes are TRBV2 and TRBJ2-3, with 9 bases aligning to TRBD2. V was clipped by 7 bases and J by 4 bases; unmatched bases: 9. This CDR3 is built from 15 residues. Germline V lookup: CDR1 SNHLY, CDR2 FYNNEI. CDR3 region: CASKGLAGAPDTQYF. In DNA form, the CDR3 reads TGTGCCAGCAAGGGATTAGCGGGGGCCCCAGATACGCAGTATTTT.

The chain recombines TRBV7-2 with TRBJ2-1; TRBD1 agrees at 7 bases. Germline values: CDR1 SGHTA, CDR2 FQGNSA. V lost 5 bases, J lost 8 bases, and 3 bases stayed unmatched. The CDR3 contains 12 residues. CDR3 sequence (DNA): TGTGCCAGCAGCCCGACAGGGTATGAGCAGTTCTTC. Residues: CASSPTGYEQFF.

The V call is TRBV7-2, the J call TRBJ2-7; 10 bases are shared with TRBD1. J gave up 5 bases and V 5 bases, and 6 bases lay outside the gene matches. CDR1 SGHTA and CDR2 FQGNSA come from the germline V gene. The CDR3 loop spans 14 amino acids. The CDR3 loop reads CASSTGQGFDEQYF. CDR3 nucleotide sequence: TGTGCCAGCAGCACGGGACAGGGGTTCGACGAGCAGTACTTC.

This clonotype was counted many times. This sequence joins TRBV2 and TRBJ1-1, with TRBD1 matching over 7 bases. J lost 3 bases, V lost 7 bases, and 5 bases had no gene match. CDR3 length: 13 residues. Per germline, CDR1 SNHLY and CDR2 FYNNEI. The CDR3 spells CASINRGYTEAFF. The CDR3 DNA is TGTGCCAGCATTAACAGGGGATACACTGAAGCTTTCTTT.

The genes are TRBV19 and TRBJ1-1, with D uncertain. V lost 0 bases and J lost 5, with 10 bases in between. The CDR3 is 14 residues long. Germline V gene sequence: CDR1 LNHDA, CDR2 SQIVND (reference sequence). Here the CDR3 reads CASSIDLMGTEAFF. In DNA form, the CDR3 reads TGTGCCAGTAGTATAGACCTGATGGGAACTGAAGCTTTCTTT. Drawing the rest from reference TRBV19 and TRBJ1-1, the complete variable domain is DGGITQSPKYLFRKEGQNVTLSCEQNLNHDAMYWYRQDPGQGLRLIYYSQIVNDFQKGDIAEGYSVSREKKESFPLTVTSAQKNPTAFYLCASSIDLMGTEAFFGQGTRLTVV.

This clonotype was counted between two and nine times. The CDR3 nucleotides are TGCGCCAGCAGCCAAGATTCCGTTAACACTGAAGCTTTCTTT. Protein sequence: CASSQDSVNTEAFF. The chain couples TRBV4-3 to TRBJ1-1; D gene unclear. The CDR3 totals 14 residues. Germline-derived CDR1 and CDR2 are LGHNA and YSLEER. Deletions cut 0 bases from V and 2 bases from J, with 7 bases between.

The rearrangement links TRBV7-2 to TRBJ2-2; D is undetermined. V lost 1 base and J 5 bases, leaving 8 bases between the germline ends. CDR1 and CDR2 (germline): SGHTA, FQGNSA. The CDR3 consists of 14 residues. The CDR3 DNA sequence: TGTGCCAGCAGCTTAGGCGTAGGAACCGGGGAGCTGTTTTTT. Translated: CASSLGVGTGELFF.

The CDR3 reads CASSYSFRTEEYGYTF. The DNA for the CDR3 is TGTGCCAGCAGTTACTCGTTTAGAACCGAAGAGTATGGCTACACCTTC. V is TRBV6-5 and J is TRBJ1-2; D is unclear. Trimming removed 0 bases at V and 5 bases at J, with 16 bases between. Looked up from germline, CDR1 is MNHEY and CDR2 is SVGAGI. The CDR3 extends over 16 amino acids.

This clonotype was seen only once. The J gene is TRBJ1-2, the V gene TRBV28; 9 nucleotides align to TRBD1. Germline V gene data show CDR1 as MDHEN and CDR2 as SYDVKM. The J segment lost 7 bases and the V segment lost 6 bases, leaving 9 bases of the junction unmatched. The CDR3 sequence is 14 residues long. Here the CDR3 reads CASSCSTGGFGYTF. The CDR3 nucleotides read TGTGCCAGCAGCTGTTCTACAGGGGGCTTTGGCTACACCTTC.